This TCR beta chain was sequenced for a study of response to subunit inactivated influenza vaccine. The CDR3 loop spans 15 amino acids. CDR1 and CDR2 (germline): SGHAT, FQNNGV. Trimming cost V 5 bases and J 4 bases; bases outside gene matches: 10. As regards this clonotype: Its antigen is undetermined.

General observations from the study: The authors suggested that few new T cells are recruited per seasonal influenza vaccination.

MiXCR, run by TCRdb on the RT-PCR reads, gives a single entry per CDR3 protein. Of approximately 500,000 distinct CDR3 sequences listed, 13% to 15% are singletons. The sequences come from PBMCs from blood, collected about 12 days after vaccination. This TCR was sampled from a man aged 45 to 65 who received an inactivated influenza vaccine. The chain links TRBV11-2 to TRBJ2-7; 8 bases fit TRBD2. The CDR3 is CASSRLAGRAYEQYF. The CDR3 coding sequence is TGTGCCAGCAGCCGGTTAGCGGGGAGAGCGTACGAGCAGTACTTC. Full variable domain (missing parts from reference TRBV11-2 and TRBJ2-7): EAGVAQSPRYKIIEKRQSVAFWCNPISGHATLYWYQQILGQGPKLLIQFQNNGVVDDSQLPKDRFSAERLKGVDSTLKIQPAKLEDSAVYLCASSRLAGRAYEQYFGPGTRLTVT.